This T cell receptor (beta chain) was recorded in a study of blood T cell repertoires in COVID-19. Assay: immunoSEQ multiplex PCR; the TCRdb copy retains only in-frame clones and omits some. The sample consists of tens of thousands of clones, about nine tenths of them appearing once. Germline CDR1 and CDR2: LGHDT and YNNKEL (reference sequence). This CDR3 contains 16 residues. V shed 1 base, J shed 3 bases, and the junction held 8 bases outside the gene matches. This TCR came from a human donor in a cohort sampled during active COVID-19. The chain combines TRBV3-1 (or the pseudogene TRBV3-2) with TRBJ2-5; TRBD1 matches at 7 bases. Specimen: peripheral blood. In DNA form, the CDR3 reads TGTGCCAGCAGCCAAGCCCTCCGGGACAGAGAAGAGACCCAGTACTTC. Its translation: CASSQALRDREETQYF.